Below, one T cell receptor (beta chain) is given with its context. This clonotype was found many times. Its antigen is unknown. No base quality information exists; no much larger clone differs at one position. This sample was taken from a study of CD8 T cells in ankylosing spondylitis (dated by TCRdb to about 2017). Study-wide context: The study profiled T cell receptor beta repertoires in healthy donors and ankylosing spondylitis patients to find disease-linked TCR variants. In total, the full study cohort was made up of nearly 110 healthy donors and approximately 24 ankylosing spondylitis patients. Peripheral blood samples were taken, and synovial fluid was additionally collected from ankylosing spondylitis patients. Overall study results and their limits: According to the report, matched synovial fluid samples from ankylosing spondylitis patients were significantly enriched for the disease-linked clones. Some of the motif variants had been reported before in the synovial fluid and blood of reactive arthritis patients, a finding that suggests common disease-initiation mechanisms. A CD8+ phenotype was shown by the disease-linked clones, which were found at relatively low frequencies in peripheral blood. A TCR beta motif made up of about eight highly homologous amino acid variants appeared to be characteristic of blood from ankylosing spondylitis patients.

Sequencer: Illumina HiSeq 2500. Quantitative 5'-RACE with molecular barcodes was used to prepare TCR beta libraries. On the authors' methods: To identify disease-linked TCR variants, a new computational method was used, one built on a probabilistic model of VDJ rearrangement. The raw public reads went through TCRdb reprocessing: fastp at Q25, MiXCR clone calling, in-frame beta chains kept. Each record represents a unique CDR3 protein, reported with the most common genes and DNA among its rows. TCRdb, not the authors, supplied the V and J calls. The table for this sample lists roughly 250,000 distinct CDR3 sequences; around 7.8% of them were counted only once. The biggest ten clones account for about 6.8% of the sample. The germline V gene (reference sequence) provides CDR1 DFQATT and CDR2 SNEGSKA. V and J lose 6 bases and 4 bases, and a span of 13 bases separates them. From its cysteine to its phenylalanine, the CDR3 spans 13 amino acids. Just the 39-base CDR3 DNA is kept, in frame starting at base 1.

Recombination linked TRBV20-1 to TRBJ1-5; 5 matching bases give a weak D call of TRBD1. The sequence was obtained from a male donor with ankylosing spondylitis or in good health (not recorded which). Sample: blood, either unsorted or a sorted T cell fraction (not recorded which). The CDR3 protein sequence reads: CSAVPGLNQPQHF. The DNA is TGCAGTGCCGTCCCGGGACTTAATCAGCCCCAGCATTTT.